This TCR beta chain was captured by sequencing in a study of shared T cell receptors in the human thymus. The method was immunoSEQ multiplex PCR; TCRdb's version includes in-frame clones alone and lacks a portion of them. The sample shows under 450,000 clones, approximately 95% of them seen only once. Looked up from germline, CDR1 is SNHLY and CDR2 is FYNNEI. The CDR3 spans 17 residues. V gave up 10 bases and J gave up 0 bases, with 19 bases separating them. The chain links TRBV2 to TRBJ2-6; D possibly corresponds to TRBD1 (5 bases). The source material was thymocytes. This clonotype originated in a human donor. The CDR3: CAIQVGQSGSGANVLTF. CDR3 nucleotide sequence: TGTGCCATTCAAGTGGGGCAGTCTGGCTCTGGGGCCAACGTCCTGACTTTC.